This TCR beta chain was obtained from a study of PD-L1 blockade in urothelial cancer. Study as a whole: Analyses were performed on blood at 3 weeks after treatment start (the second dose) and at 6 weeks.

The CDR3 runs 18 residues. V lost 1 base and J 3 bases, leaving 23 bases between the germline ends. Germline V lookup: CDR1 SGHDT, CDR2 YYEEEE. The patients had locally advanced or metastatic urothelial carcinoma. Data came from immunoSEQ multiplex PCR; TCRdb stores just in-frame clones and leaves some out. The data hold some 22,000 clones, with 90% observed a single time. The specimen was PBMCs, collected around atezolizumab (anti-PD-L1) treatment. The chain has TRBV5-6 and TRBJ2-7; possible D gene TRBD1, 6 bases. The receptor comes from a woman aged 60-75 years with urothelial cancer. The CDR3 sequence: CASSLWGLYRSFGYEQYF. CDR3 bases: TGTGCCAGCAGCTTGTGGGGGCTCTACAGGTCCTTCGGCTACGAGCAGTACTTC.